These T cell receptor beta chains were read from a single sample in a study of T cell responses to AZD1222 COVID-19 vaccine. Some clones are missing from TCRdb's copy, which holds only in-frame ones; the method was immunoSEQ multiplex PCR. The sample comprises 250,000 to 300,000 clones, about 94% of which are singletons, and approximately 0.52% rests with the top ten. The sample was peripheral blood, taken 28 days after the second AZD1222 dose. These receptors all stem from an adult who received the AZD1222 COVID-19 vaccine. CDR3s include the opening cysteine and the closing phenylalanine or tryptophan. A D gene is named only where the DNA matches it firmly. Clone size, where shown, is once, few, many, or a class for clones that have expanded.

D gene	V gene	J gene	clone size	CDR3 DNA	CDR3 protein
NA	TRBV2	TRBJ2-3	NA	TGTGCCAGCCCCTCGCCGGGAGTGATGGATACGCAGTATTTT	CASPSPGVMDTQYF
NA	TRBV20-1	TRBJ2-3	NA	TGTAGCGGAAGCACAGATACGCAGTATTTT	CSGSTDTQYF
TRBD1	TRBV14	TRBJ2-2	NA	TGTGCCAGCAGAAGGACAGGGCGTACGAACACCGGGGAGCTGTTTTTT	CASRRTGRTNTGELFF
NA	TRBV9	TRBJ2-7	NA	TGTGCCAGCAGCGGGGGGGACAGTCCTTCCTACGAGCAGTACTTC	CASSGGDSPSYEQYF
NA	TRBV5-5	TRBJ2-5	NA	TGTGCCAGCAGCAGGGGGAGCGACGGCCCCCAGTACTTC	CASSRGSDGPQYF
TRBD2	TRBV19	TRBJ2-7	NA	TGTGCCAGTAGTACGGGACTAGCGGCCTCGGAGCAGTACTTC	CASSTGLAASEQYF
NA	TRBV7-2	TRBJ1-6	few	TGTGCCAGCAGCTTACGGACGGCCAATTCACCCCTCCACTTT	CASSLRTANSPLHF
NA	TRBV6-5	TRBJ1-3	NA	TGTGCCAGCAGTTATTGGATTGGAAACACCATATATTTT	CASSYWIGNTIYF
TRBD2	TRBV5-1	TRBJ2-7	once	TGCGCCAGCAGCTCTCTAGCGGGAGGGGATACCTACGAGCAGTACTTC	CASSSLAGGDTYEQYF
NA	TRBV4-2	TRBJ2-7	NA	TGTGCCAGCAGCTCAGAACGGGCCCAGCCCACGTACGAGCAGTACTTC	CASSSERAQPTYEQYF
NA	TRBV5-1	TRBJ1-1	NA	TGCGCCAGCAGCTTGACGGGGGTGGCGGACACTGAAGCTTTCTTT	CASSLTGVADTEAFF
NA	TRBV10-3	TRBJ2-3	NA	TGTGCCATCAGTGGTACAAACAGCCTCACAGATACGCAGTATTTT	CAISGTNSLTDTQYF
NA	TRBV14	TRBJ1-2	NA	TGTGCCAGCAGCCAAGTCAGGGGCTGGAACTATGGCTACACCTTC	CASSQVRGWNYGYTF